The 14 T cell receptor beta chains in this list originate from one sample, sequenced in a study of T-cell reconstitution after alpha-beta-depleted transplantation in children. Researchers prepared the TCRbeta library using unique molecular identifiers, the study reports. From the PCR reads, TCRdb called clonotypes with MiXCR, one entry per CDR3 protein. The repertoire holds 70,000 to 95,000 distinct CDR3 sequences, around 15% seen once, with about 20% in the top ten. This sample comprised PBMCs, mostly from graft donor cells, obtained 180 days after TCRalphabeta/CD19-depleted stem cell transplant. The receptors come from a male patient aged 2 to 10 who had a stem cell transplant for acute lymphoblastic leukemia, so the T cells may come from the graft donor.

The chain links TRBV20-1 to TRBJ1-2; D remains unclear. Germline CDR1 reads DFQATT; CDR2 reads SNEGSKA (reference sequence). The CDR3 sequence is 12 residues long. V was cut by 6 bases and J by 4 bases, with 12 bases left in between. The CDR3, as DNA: TGCAGTGCGCCACGGGGAGGCTATGGCTACACCTTC. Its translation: CSAPRGGYGYTF.

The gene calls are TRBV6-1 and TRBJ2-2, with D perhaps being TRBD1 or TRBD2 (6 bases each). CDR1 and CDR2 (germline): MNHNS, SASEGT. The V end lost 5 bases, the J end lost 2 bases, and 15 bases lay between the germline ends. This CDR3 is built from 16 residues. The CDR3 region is CASSRLGGPNTGELFF. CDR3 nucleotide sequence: TGTGCCAGCAGTCGTCTAGGGGGGCCAAACACCGGGGAGCTGTTTTTT.

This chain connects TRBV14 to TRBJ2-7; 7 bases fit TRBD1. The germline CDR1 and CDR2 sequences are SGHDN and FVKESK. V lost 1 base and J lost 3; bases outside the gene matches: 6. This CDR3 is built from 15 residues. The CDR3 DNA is TGTGCCAGCAGCCAAGGGGTGGACAGGAACTACGAGCAGTACTTC. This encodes CASSQGVDRNYEQYF.

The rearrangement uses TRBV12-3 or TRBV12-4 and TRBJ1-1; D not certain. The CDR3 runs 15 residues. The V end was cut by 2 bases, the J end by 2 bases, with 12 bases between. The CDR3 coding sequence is TGTGCCAGCAGTTTATCGGCCAGAGGAAACACTGAAGCTTTCTTT. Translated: CASSLSARGNTEAFF.

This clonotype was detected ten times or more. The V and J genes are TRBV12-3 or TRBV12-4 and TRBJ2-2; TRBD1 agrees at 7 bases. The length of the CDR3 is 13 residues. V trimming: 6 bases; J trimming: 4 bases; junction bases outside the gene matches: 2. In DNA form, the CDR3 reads TGTGCCAGCAGCACAGGGGTCACCGGGGAGCTGTTTTTT. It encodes CASSTGVTGELFF.

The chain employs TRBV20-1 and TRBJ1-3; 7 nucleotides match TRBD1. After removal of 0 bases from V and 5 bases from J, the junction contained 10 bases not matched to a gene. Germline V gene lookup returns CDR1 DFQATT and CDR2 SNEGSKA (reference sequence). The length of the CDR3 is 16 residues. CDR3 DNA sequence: TGCAGTGCTAGAGATAGGGAGGGGGCGCGTAGAAACACCATATATTTT. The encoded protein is CSARDREGARRNTIYF.

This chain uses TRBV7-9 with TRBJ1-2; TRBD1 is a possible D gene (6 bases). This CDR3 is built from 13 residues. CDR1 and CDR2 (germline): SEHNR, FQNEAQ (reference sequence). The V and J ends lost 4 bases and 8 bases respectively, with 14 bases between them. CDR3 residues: CASSSSGAEGYTF. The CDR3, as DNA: TGTGCCAGCAGCTCCTCAGGGGCGGAAGGCTACACCTTC.

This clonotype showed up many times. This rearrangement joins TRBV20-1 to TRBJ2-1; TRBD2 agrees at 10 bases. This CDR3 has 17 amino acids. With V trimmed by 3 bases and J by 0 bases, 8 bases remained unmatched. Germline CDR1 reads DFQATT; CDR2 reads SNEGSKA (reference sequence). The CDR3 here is CSASLQRGGLSYNEQFF. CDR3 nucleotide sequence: TGCAGTGCTAGTCTCCAGCGGGGGGGCCTCTCCTACAATGAGCAGTTCTTC.

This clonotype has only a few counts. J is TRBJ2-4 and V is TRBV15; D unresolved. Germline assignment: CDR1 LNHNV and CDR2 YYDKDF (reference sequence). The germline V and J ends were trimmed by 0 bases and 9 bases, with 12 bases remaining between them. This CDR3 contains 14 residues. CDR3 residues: CATSRDGVQVIQYF. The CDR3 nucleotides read TGTGCCACCAGCAGAGATGGCGTGCAAGTCATTCAGTACTTC.

For the CDR3, the DNA is TGTGCCAGCAGTTTGGGGGAAGAGACCCAGTACTTC. It encodes CASSLGEETQYF. The chain joins TRBV28 to TRBJ2-5; D might be TRBD1 or TRBD2, each matching 5 bases. The CDR3 spans 12 residues. In germline, CDR1 is MDHEN, CDR2 SYDVKM. V was clipped by 3 bases and J by 3 bases, with 5 bases between them.

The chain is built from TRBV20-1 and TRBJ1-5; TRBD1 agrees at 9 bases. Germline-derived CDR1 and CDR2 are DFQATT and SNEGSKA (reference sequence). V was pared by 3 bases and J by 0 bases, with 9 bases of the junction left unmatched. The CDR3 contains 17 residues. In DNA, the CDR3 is TGCAGTGCTAGGGGACAGGGTAGAGATTATAGCAATCAGCCCCAGCATTTT. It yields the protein CSARGQGRDYSNQPQHF.

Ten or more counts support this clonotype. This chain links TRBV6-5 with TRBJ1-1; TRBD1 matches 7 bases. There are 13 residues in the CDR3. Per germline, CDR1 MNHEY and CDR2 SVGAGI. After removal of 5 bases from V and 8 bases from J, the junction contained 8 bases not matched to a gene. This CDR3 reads CASSPYGTVEAFF. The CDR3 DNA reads TGTGCCAGCAGTCCCTACGGGACAGTCGAAGCTTTCTTT.

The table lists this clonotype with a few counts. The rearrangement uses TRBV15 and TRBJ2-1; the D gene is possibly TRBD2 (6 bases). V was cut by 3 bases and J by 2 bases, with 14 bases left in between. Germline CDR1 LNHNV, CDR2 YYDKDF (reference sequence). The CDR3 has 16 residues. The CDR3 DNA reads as TGTGCCACCAGCAGGCTCCGGGGGTCAACCTACAATGAGCAGTTCTTC. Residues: CATSRLRGSTYNEQFF.

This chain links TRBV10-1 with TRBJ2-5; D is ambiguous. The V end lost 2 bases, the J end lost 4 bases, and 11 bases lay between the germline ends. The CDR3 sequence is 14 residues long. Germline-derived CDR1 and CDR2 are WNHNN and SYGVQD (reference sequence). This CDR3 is CASSERAGGETQYF. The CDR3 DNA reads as TGCGCCAGCAGTGAGCGGGCCGGTGGAGAGACCCAGTACTTC.